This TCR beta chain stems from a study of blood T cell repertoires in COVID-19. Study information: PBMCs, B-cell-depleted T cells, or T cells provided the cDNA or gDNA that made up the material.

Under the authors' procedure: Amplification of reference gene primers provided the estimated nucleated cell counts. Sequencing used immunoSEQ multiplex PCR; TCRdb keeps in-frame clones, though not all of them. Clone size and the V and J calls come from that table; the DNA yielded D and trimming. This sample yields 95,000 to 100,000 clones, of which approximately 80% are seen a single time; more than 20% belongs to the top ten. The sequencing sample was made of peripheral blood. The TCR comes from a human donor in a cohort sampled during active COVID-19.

This chain's CDR3 is CASSQDWRGGQFF. As DNA, the CDR3 is TGTGCCAGCAGCCAAGATTGGCGGGGTGGGCAGTTCTTC. The V call is TRBV3-1 (or the pseudogene TRBV3-2), the J call TRBJ2-1; the D gene is possibly TRBD2 (6 bases). In germline, CDR1 is LGHDT, CDR2 YNNKEL (reference sequence). The germline V and J ends were trimmed by 0 bases and 12 bases, with 12 bases remaining between them. This CDR3 is 13 amino acids long.